This is a list of T cell receptor beta chains from one sample in a study of T-cell reconstitution after alpha-beta-depleted transplantation in children. TCRdb re-analysed the PCR reads in MiXCR, keeping a single row per CDR3 protein. The sample yields about 980,000 distinct CDR3 sequences, roughly 29% seen once. Source: PBMCs, mostly from graft donor cells, taken 360 days after TCRalphabeta/CD19-depleted stem cell transplant. These receptors all stem from a boy less than two years old who had a stem cell transplant for SCID, so the T cells may come from the graft donor. CDR3s include the opening cysteine and the closing phenylalanine or tryptophan. A D gene is named only where the DNA matches it firmly. Not all rows give a size; the values are once, few, many and, for expanded clones, a class.

TRBV5-1,few,TRBD2,TRBJ2-2,CASILTSGGNTGELFF,TGCGCCAGCATCTTGACTAGCGGGGGGAACACCGGGGAGCTGTTTTTT
TRBV19,few,TRBD1,TRBJ2-2,CASSFTGTGDGELFF,TGTGCCAGTAGTTTCACCGGGACAGGGGACGGGGAGCTGTTTTTT
TRBV6-5,.,.,TRBJ1-2,CASSYRDALHGYTF,TGTGCCAGCAGTTACCGGGACGCCCTCCATGGCTACACCTTC
TRBV4-3,.,.,TRBJ1-1,CASSQDRGQNTEAFF,TGCGCCAGCAGCCAAGATCGGGGGCAGAACACTGAAGCTTTCTTT
TRBV5-5,.,.,TRBJ2-1,CASSLGVVGSYNEQFF,TGTGCCAGCAGCTTGGGGGTAGTGGGCTCCTACAATGAGCAGTTCTTC
TRBV9,.,.,TRBJ2-7,CASSVDPGAYEQYF,TGTGCCAGCAGCGTAGATCCGGGGGCCTACGAGCAGTACTTC
TRBV10-2,.,.,TRBJ2-7,CASSDWDIHKEQYF,TGCGCCAGCAGTGACTGGGACATCCATAAGGAGCAGTACTTC
TRBV4-3,few,.,TRBJ2-3,CASSQTRDHADTQYF,TGCGCCAGCAGCCAAACCCGGGACCATGCAGATACGCAGTATTTT
TRBV2,few,TRBD2,TRBJ2-4,CASIGLAGTKNIQYF,TGTGCCAGCATTGGGCTAGCGGGGACCAAAAACATTCAGTACTTC
TRBV2,.,.,TRBJ2-1,CASSDPRLEWSNEQFF,TGTGCCAGCAGTGACCCAAGACTAGAATGGAGCAATGAGCAGTTCTTC
TRBV4-3,.,.,TRBJ2-1,CASSQDIRGVYNEQFF,TGCGCCAGCAGCCAAGATATCAGGGGCGTATACAATGAGCAGTTCTTC
TRBV19,.,.,TRBJ2-1,CASSNGFFSYNEQFF,TGTGCCAGTAGTAACGGGTTTTTCTCCTACAATGAGCAGTTCTTC
TRBV20-1,.,.,TRBJ2-3,CSAPSPATSDTQYF,TGCAGTGCTCCCTCGCCCGCGACGTCGGATACGCAGTATTTT
TRBV12-3/TRBV12-4,.,TRBD2,TRBJ2-3,CASSSQARLAGSTDTQYF,TGTGCCAGCAGTTCGCAAGCACGACTAGCGGGGTCCACAGATACGCAGTATTTT
TRBV29-1,few,TRBD2,TRBJ2-5,CSVARGEKTQYF,TGCAGCGTTGCTCGGGGGGAAAAGACCCAGTACTTC
TRBV18,few,.,TRBJ2-3,CASSPVVLDTQYF,TGTGCCAGCTCACCAGTGGTGTTGGATACGCAGTATTTT
TRBV12-3/TRBV12-4,.,TRBD2,TRBJ2-3,CASSPRLAVPNTDTQYF,TGTGCCAGCAGTCCCCGACTAGCAGTTCCCAACACAGATACGCAGTATTTT
TRBV7-2,.,.,TRBJ2-3,CASRIRLTTDTQYF,TGTGCCAGCAGAATAAGACTAACCACAGATACGCAGTATTTT